These 16 T cell receptor beta chains originate from one sample sequenced in a study of shared clonotypes between healthy human individuals. Clones were read by immunoSEQ multiplex PCR, and TCRdb kept only the in-frame ones, dropping some. The sample carries more than 1,200,000 clones, approximately 98.5% recorded once. The sample was naive CD4+ T cells sorted from blood. Subset noted: CD45RA+ positively selected. The origin of the receptors is a man aged 25-45 years in good health.

This sequence joins TRBV7-9 and TRBJ1-2, with 8 bases aligning to TRBD1. CDR1 and CDR2 (germline): SEHNR, FQNEAQ (reference sequence). The length of the CDR3 is 14 residues. The V gene end was trimmed by 3 bases and the J gene end by 4 bases; junction bases not matched to a gene: 4. CDR3 amino acids: CASSFDRGFYGYTF. CDR3 DNA: TGTGCCAGCAGCTTCGACAGGGGTTTCTATGGCTACACCTTC.

The chain recombines TRBV5-4 with TRBJ1-5, with D tentatively TRBD1 (6 bases). The length of the CDR3 is 13 residues. Germline V gene lookup returns CDR1 SGHNT and CDR2 YYREEE (reference sequence). The V end lost 4 bases, the J end lost 4 bases, and 9 bases lay between the germline ends. In nucleotides, the CDR3 is TGTGCCAGCAGCCCTCAGGGGAATCAGCCCCAGCATTTT. Protein sequence: CASSPQGNQPQHF.

The chain carries TRBV9 and TRBJ1-2; 12 positions agree with TRBD1. Germline V gene lookup returns CDR1 SGDLS and CDR2 YYNGEE. Trimming took 0 bases from V and 6 from J; bases not matched to a gene: 3. The CDR3 totals 15 residues. DNA for the CDR3: TGTGCCAGCAGCGTAGGGGGACAGGGGGCGAATGGCTACACCTTC. Amino acid sequence: CASSVGGQGANGYTF.

As concerns this clone: The same CDR3 can be traced to other DNA sequences in this sample. V usage is TRBV5-1 and J usage is TRBJ1-5; D call uncertain. Germline lookup yields CDR1 SGHRS and CDR2 YFSETQ. The CDR3 is 13 amino acids. Trimming pared 0 bases from V and 3 bases from J, leaving 4 bases between. The chain's CDR3 is CASSLGVNQPQHF. CDR3 bases: TGCGCCAGCAGCTTGGGTGTCAATCAGCCCCAGCATTTT.

This chain connects TRBV19 to TRBJ2-5; either TRBD1 or TRBD2 may supply D (6 bases each). Germline V gene lookup returns CDR1 LNHDA and CDR2 SQIVND (reference sequence). The CDR3 contains 12 residues. V lost 8 bases, J lost 5 bases, and 12 bases lay in between. CDR3 loop: CASSGGGETQYF. The DNA of the CDR3 is TGTGCCAGTTCCGGAGGGGGGGAGACCCAGTACTTC.

This sequence joins TRBV19 and TRBJ1-1; no reliable D call. The V end was cut by 0 bases, the J end by 0 bases, with 11 bases between. This CDR3 comprises 16 residues. CDR1 is LNHDA and CDR2 is SQIVND in the germline V gene (reference sequence). In DNA form, the CDR3 reads TGTGCCAGTAGTATAGATTACCCGACAATGAACACTGAAGCTTTCTTT. Amino acid sequence: CASSIDYPTMNTEAFF.

V gene TRBV18 combines with J gene TRBJ2-7; D uncertain. Germline V gene data show CDR1 as KGHSH and CDR2 as LQKENI. The CDR3 contains 12 residues. V lost 3 bases and J 7 bases, leaving 10 bases between the germline ends. The CDR3: CASSPVPGEQYF. In DNA form, the CDR3 reads TGTGCCAGCTCACCTGTTCCCGGGGAGCAGTACTTC.

Details on this clone: One end of the junction is discordant with germline, which a read error may explain. The V and J genes are TRBV19 and TRBJ1-2, with D perhaps TRBD1 (6 bases). The CDR3 runs 13 residues. The V gene's germline CDR1 is LNHDA and CDR2 SQIVND (reference sequence). The CDR3 DNA reads TGTGCCAGTACTATAGGACAGCCTTCAGGCTACACCTTC. Its translation: CASTIGQPSGYTF.

The genes are TRBV28 and TRBJ1-5; D possibly corresponds to TRBD1 (5 bases). Germline CDR1 is MDHEN and CDR2 is SYDVKM. The V gene lost 8 bases and the J gene lost 0 bases, with 20 bases spanning the gap. The length of the CDR3 is 17 residues. The DNA for the CDR3 is TGTGCCAGCGGACTTCCCCCGGGACGTTATAGCAATCAGCCCCAGCATTTT. Translating it yields CASGLPPGRYSNQPQHF. The variable domain in full, with the rest retrieved from reference TRBV28 and TRBJ1-5, is DVKVTQSSRYLVKRTGEKVFLECVQDMDHENMFWYRQDPGLGLRLIYFSYDVKMKEKGDIPEGYSVSREKKERFSLILESASTNQTSMYLCASGLPPGRYSNQPQHFGDGTRLSIL.

The chain couples TRBV10-1 to TRBJ2-7, with TRBD2 matching over 13 bases. The CDR3 consists of 15 residues. Germline lookup yields CDR1 WNHNN and CDR2 SYGVQD (reference sequence). Unmatched junction bases numbered 5, after V lost 6 bases and J lost 3 bases. CDR3 amino acids: CASRRTSGSDYEQYF. As DNA, the CDR3 is TGCGCCAGCAGGAGGACTAGCGGGAGTGACTACGAGCAGTACTTC.

The rearrangement joins TRBV9 to TRBJ2-1; possibly TRBD2 for D (5 bases). Looked up from germline, CDR1 is SGDLS and CDR2 is YYNGEE. The CDR3 is 13 residues long. V lost 0 bases to trimming and J lost 7 bases, with 8 bases between them. The CDR3 nucleotides read TGTGCCAGCAGCGTAGGAGGGAGTAATGAGCAGTTCTTC. As protein: CASSVGGSNEQFF.

The V and J genes are TRBV5-5 and TRBJ2-2; unclear D gene. CDR3 length equals 15 residues. Germline V gene data show CDR1 as SGHKS and CDR2 as YYEKEE (reference sequence). Trimming stripped 1 base from V and 0 bases from J, with 7 bases between. This CDR3 is CASSLTPSNTGELFF. CDR3 nucleotides: TGTGCCAGCAGCTTGACTCCTTCGAACACCGGGGAGCTGTTTTTT.

This chain connects TRBV18 to TRBJ2-3; D might be TRBD1 (6 bases). With 3 bases removed from V and 5 bases from J, the gap between germline ends came to 21 bases. The CDR3 length is 17 residues. Germline V gives CDR1 KGHSH, CDR2 LQKENI. The CDR3 coding sequence is TGTGCCAGCTCACCCTTCGACAGGCCCAACAACGGAGATACGCAGTATTTT. This gives the protein CASSPFDRPNNGDTQYF. Together with reference TRBV18 and TRBJ2-3, the CDR3 gives the full variable domain: NAGVMQNPRHLVRRRGQEARLRCSPMKGHSHVYWYRQLPEEGLKFMVYLQKENIIDESGMPKERFSAEFPKEGPSILRIQQVVRGDSAAYFCASSPFDRPNNGDTQYFGPGTRLTVL.

The chain uses TRBV7-8 and TRBJ2-7; TRBD1 matches 7 bases. V lost 1 base to trimming and J lost 0 bases; unmatched junction nucleotides: 6. This CDR3 contains 16 residues. From germline, CDR1 is SGHVS and CDR2 FQNEAQ. The CDR3 nucleotides are TGTGCCAGCAGCTTAGGGCCGGCAGGGGGCTCCTACGAGCAGTACTTC. It encodes CASSLGPAGGSYEQYF. The full variable domain, completed using reference TRBV7-8 and TRBJ2-7, is GAGVSQSPRYKVAKRGQDVALRCDPISGHVSLFWYQQALGQGPEFLTYFQNEAQLDKSGLPSDRFFAERPEGSVSTLKIQRTQQEDSAVYLCASSLGPAGGSYEQYFGPGTRLTVT.

The rearrangement links TRBV7-9 to TRBJ2-1, with TRBD2 as a possible D gene (7 bases). The V end lost 3 bases, the J end lost 10 bases, and 19 bases lay between the germline ends. CDR1 SEHNR and CDR2 FQNEAQ come from the germline V gene (reference sequence). The CDR3 has 15 amino acids. The CDR3: CASSFKRDIPQEQFF. The CDR3 DNA reads TGTGCCAGCAGCTTCAAGCGGGACATTCCTCAGGAGCAGTTCTTC.

This clone was counted once. The J gene is TRBJ2-1, the V gene TRBV19; TRBD2 aligns across 12 bases. The CDR3 has 16 amino acids. Germline V gene data show CDR1 as LNHDA and CDR2 as SQIVND (reference sequence). The V and J ends lost 5 bases and 8 bases, in that order; junction bases with no gene match: 10. CDR3 protein: CASSSWTSGKSDEQFF. In nucleotides, the CDR3 is TGTGCCAGTAGTTCCTGGACTAGCGGGAAGAGTGATGAGCAGTTCTTC.